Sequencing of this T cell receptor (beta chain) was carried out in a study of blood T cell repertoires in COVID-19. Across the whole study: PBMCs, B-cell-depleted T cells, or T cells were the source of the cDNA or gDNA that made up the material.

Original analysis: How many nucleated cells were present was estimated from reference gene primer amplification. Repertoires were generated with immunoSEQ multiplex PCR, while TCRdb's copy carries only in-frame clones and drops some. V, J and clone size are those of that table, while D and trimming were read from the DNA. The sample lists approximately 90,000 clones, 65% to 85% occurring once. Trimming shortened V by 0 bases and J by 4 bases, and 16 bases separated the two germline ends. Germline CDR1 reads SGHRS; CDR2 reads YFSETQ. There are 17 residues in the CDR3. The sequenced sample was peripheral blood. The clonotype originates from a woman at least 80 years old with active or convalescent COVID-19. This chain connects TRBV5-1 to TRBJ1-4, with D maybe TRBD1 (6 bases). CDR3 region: CASSLASVGQFNEKLFF. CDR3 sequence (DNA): TGCGCCAGCAGCTTGGCCTCGGTAGGACAGTTTAATGAAAAACTGTTTTTT.